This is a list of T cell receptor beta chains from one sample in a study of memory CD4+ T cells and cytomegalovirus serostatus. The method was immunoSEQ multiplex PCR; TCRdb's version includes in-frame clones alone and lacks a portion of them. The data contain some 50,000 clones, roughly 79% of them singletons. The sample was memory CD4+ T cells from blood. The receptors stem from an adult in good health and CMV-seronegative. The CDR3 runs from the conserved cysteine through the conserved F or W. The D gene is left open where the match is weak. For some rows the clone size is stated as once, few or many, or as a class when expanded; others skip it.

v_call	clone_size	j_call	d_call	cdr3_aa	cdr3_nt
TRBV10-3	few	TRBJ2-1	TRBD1	CAISATHRGIYNEQFF	TGTGCCATCAGTGCCACCCACAGGGGGATTTACAATGAGCAGTTCTTC
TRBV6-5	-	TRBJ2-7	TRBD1	CASSYAVTGLTYEQYF	TGTGCCAGCAGTTACGCTGTGACAGGGCTTACTTACGAGCAGTACTTC
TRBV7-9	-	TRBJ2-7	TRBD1	CASSLTGTGDVYF	TGTGCCAGCAGCTTAACGGGGACAGGGGATGTTTACTTC
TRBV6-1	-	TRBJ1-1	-	CASSRTVGAEAFF	TGTGCCAGCAGTCGGACAGTCGGCGCTGAAGCTTTCTTT
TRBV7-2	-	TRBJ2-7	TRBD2	CASSLGGLAGDEQYF	TGTGCCAGCAGCTTAGGTGGGCTAGCGGGAGACGAGCAGTACTTC
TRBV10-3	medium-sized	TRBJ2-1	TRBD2	CAIRTSGGNNEQFF	TGTGCCATCAGGACTAGCGGGGGGAACAATGAGCAGTTCTTC
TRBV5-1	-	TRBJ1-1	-	CASRLQGPLRTEAFF	TGCGCCAGCAGACTACAGGGCCCTCTTCGCACTGAAGCTTTCTTT
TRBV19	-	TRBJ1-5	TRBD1	CATRTGVSNQPQHF	TGTGCCACAAGGACAGGGGTTAGCAATCAGCCCCAGCATTTT
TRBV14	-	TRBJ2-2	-	CASSLMQNTGELFF	TGTGCCAGCAGCCTTATGCAAAACACCGGGGAGCTGTTTTTT
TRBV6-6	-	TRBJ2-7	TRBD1	CASRKRPGQGNDEQYF	TGTGCCAGCAGAAAGCGACCGGGACAGGGGAACGACGAGCAGTACTTC
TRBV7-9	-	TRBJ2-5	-	CASSLRETAQETQYF	TGTGCCAGCAGCTTACGTGAGACAGCGCAAGAGACCCAGTACTTC
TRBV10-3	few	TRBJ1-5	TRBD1	CAISEVPGGRRNNNQPQHF	TGTGCCATCAGTGAGGTTCCAGGGGGTCGTAGAAATAACAATCAGCCCCAGCATTTT
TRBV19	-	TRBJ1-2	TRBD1	CASGRTGGADGYTF	TGTGCCAGTGGGAGGACAGGGGGCGCCGATGGCTACACCTTC
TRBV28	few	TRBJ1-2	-	CASSKDGLLYGYTF	TGTGCCAGCAGTAAGGACGGGTTGCTATATGGCTACACCTTC
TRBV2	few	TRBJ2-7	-	CASSEGLPNSYEQYF	TGTGCCAGCAGTGAAGGACTACCCAATTCCTACGAGCAGTACTTC
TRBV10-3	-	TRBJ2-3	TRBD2	CAISETILAGGTDTQYF	TGTGCCATCAGTGAGACGATACTAGCGGGGGGAACAGATACGCAGTATTTT
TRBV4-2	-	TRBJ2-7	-	CASRQILGRNYEQYF	TGTGCCAGCAGGCAAATATTGGGCAGAAACTACGAGCAGTACTTC
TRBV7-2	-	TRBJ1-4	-	CASSLGSTTNEKLFF	TGTGCCAGCAGCTTAGGTAGTACAACTAATGAAAAACTGTTTTTT